Presented here are 20 T cell receptor beta chains from one specimen sequenced in a study of blood T cell repertoires in COVID-19. Sequencing used immunoSEQ multiplex PCR; TCRdb keeps in-frame clones, though not all of them. The sample has over 90,000 clones, about 85% seen once. What was sequenced was peripheral blood. These TCRs come from a man aged 60 to 75 with acute or convalescent COVID-19.

The count of this clone is one. CDR3 residues: CASSPARVGGYTF. The CDR3 DNA reads as TGTGCCAGCAGCCCAGCGAGGGTTGGTGGCTACACCTTC. The chain is built from TRBV12-3 or TRBV12-4 and TRBJ1-2; D unclear. Trimming shortened V by 6 bases and J by 7 bases, and 15 bases separated the two germline ends. The CDR3 covers 13 residues.

The V gene is TRBV9, the J gene TRBJ2-2; D ambiguous. The V end lost 0 bases, the J end lost 2 bases, and 5 bases lay between the germline ends. Per the germline V gene, CDR1 is SGDLS and CDR2 is YYNGEE. This CDR3 spans 14 amino acids. The CDR3 protein is CASSVAPNTGELFF. The CDR3 DNA sequence: TGTGCCAGCAGCGTAGCCCCTAACACCGGGGAGCTGTTTTTT.

The chain combines TRBV4-1 with TRBJ1-6; D unclear. The CDR3 consists of 20 residues. Germline-derived CDR1 and CDR2 are MGHRA and YSYEKL. The germline V and J ends were trimmed by 0 bases and 0 bases, with 18 bases remaining between them. CDR3 region: CASSQENIGSLSSYNSPLHF. The CDR3 DNA is TGCGCCAGCAGCCAAGAGAATATTGGGAGCCTAAGCTCCTATAATTCACCCCTCCACTTT.

V is TRBV2 and J is TRBJ2-5, with TRBD2 matching over 7 bases. V was pared by 3 bases and J by 5 bases, with 9 bases of the junction left unmatched. Per germline, CDR1 SNHLY and CDR2 FYNNEI. There are 15 residues in the CDR3. CDR3 amino acids: CASSEGGGWWETQYF. The CDR3 DNA follows: TGTGCCAGCAGTGAGGGCGGGGGATGGTGGGAGACCCAGTACTTC.

J is TRBJ2-3 and V is TRBV19, with 7 bases matching TRBD1. Germline V gives CDR1 LNHDA, CDR2 SQIVND (reference sequence). V shed 4 bases, J shed 1 base, and the junction held 5 bases outside the gene matches. This CDR3 contains 15 residues. CDR3 nucleotide sequence: TGTGCCAGTAGTACCCGGGACAGAGGCACAGATACGCAGTATTTT. Its protein product is CASSTRDRGTDTQYF. The whole variable domain, remainder taken from reference TRBV19 and TRBJ2-3, is DGGITQSPKYLFRKEGQNVTLSCEQNLNHDAMYWYRQDPGQGLRLIYYSQIVNDFQKGDIAEGYSVSREKKESFPLTVTSAQKNPTAFYLCASSTRDRGTDTQYFGPGTRLTVL.

The V call is TRBV10-3, the J call TRBJ2-3; TRBD2 matches at 14 bases. With V trimmed by 7 bases and J by 5 bases, 5 bases remained unmatched. Per germline, CDR1 ENHRY and CDR2 SYGVKD. There are 15 residues in the CDR3. Here the CDR3 DNA reads TGTGCCATCAAGGGACTAGCGGGAGATCTAGATACGCAGTATTTT. It encodes CAIKGLAGDLDTQYF.

The rearrangement uses TRBV7-9 and TRBJ2-6; tentatively, D is TRBD2 (6 bases). Germline V gene lookup returns CDR1 SEHNR and CDR2 FQNEAQ (reference sequence). V lost 5 bases and J lost 1, with 12 bases in between. The CDR3 length is 16 residues. CDR3 nucleotides: TGTGCCAGCAGCGACGGAGGGGATTCTGGGGCCAACGTCCTGACTTTC. The encoded protein is CASSDGGDSGANVLTF.

Only one count was recorded for this clone. J is TRBJ2-7 and V is TRBV5-1, with TRBD2 matching over 8 bases. Germline V gene lookup returns CDR1 SGHRS and CDR2 YFSETQ. With V trimmed by 3 bases and J by 0 bases, 14 bases remained unmatched. This CDR3 has 18 residues. CDR3 nucleotide sequence: TGCGCCAGCAGCTGGACGACTAGTCGGGAGGGGCACTCCTACGAGCAGTACTTC. It translates to CASSWTTSREGHSYEQYF.

The V call is TRBV7-2, the J call TRBJ2-1; 8 bases map to TRBD1. Germline V gives CDR1 SGHTA, CDR2 FQGNSA. V trimming: 1 base; J trimming: 6 bases; junction bases outside the gene matches: 5. This CDR3 is built from 15 residues. For the CDR3, the DNA is TGTGCCAGCAGCTTAGGGCCGCAGGGGGCCAATGAGCAGTTCTTC. Its protein is CASSLGPQGANEQFF.

This rearrangement joins TRBV5-1 to TRBJ2-3; D might be TRBD1 (6 bases). Trimming took 4 bases from V and 7 from J, leaving 16 bases between them. CDR3 length equals 14 residues. Germline V CDR1 and CDR2: SGHRS, YFSETQ. CDR3 residues: CASSQGTRTHTQYF. The CDR3 nucleotides read TGCGCCAGCAGCCAAGGGACAAGGACGCATACGCAGTATTTT.

This chain connects TRBV6-5 to TRBJ2-3; no firm D call. Germline V gene lookup returns CDR1 MNHEY and CDR2 SVGAGI. This CDR3 is 13 amino acids long. V dropped 6 bases and J dropped 3 bases, with 10 bases sitting between them. CDR3 residues: CASRPPGTDTQYF. The CDR3 coding sequence is TGTGCCAGCAGGCCGCCCGGGACAGATACGCAGTATTTT.

This chain connects TRBV30 to TRBJ2-5, with 9 bases lining up with TRBD1. CDR3 length equals 14 residues. Per the germline V gene, CDR1 is GTSNPN and CDR2 is SVGIG (reference sequence). J gave up 5 bases and V 0 bases, and 4 bases lay outside the gene matches. The CDR3 DNA is TGTGCCTGGAGTGTACTGACAGGGGGGGAGACCCAGTACTTC. This translates into CAWSVLTGGETQYF. The whole variable domain, remainder taken from reference TRBV30 and TRBJ2-5, is SQTIHQWPATLVQPVGSPLSLECTVEGTSNPNLYWYRQAAGRGLQLLFYSVGIGQISSEVPQNLSASRPQDRQFILSSKKLLLSDSGFYLCAWSVLTGGETQYFGPGTRLLVL.

The chain joins TRBV7-2 to TRBJ1-3; weak D call: TRBD1 (6 bases). The CDR3 covers 16 residues. V dropped 1 base and J dropped 0 bases, with 10 bases sitting between them. Germline values: CDR1 SGHTA, CDR2 FQGNSA. The CDR3 coding sequence is TGTGCCAGCAGCTTAGTAGCAGGGGACTCTGGAAACACCATATATTTT. It encodes CASSLVAGDSGNTIYF.

The gene calls are TRBV19 and TRBJ2-7; D is possibly TRBD1 (6 bases). Trimming took 4 bases from V and 2 from J, leaving 21 bases between them. The CDR3 loop spans 17 amino acids. Germline V gives CDR1 LNHDA, CDR2 SQIVND (reference sequence). CDR3 DNA: TGTGCCAGTAGTAACAACGGACGGACAGTGGGAACCTACGAGCAGTACTTC. It is translated as CASSNNGRTVGTYEQYF.

This chain links TRBV20-1 with TRBJ2-5; 8 bases map to TRBD2. This CDR3 is built from 17 residues. Germline trimming cut 3 bases from V and 1 base from J; bases unmatched to any gene: 13. Germline-derived CDR1 and CDR2 are DFQATT and SNEGSKA (reference sequence). The CDR3 is CSASGVGREALQETQYF. For the CDR3, the DNA is TGCAGTGCTAGTGGGGTCGGGCGGGAGGCCCTCCAAGAGACCCAGTACTTC.

The rearrangement links TRBV5-5 to TRBJ2-7; 10 bases line up with TRBD1. The CDR3 length is 14 residues. Germline-derived CDR1 and CDR2 are SGHKS and YYEKEE (reference sequence). Germline trimming cut 6 bases from V and 3 bases from J; bases unmatched to any gene: 6. The chain's CDR3 is CASNERDRGYEQYF. CDR3 DNA: TGTGCCAGCAACGAGCGGGACAGGGGCTACGAGCAGTACTTC. Looking up the rest from reference TRBV5-5 and TRBJ2-7 gives the full variable domain: DAGVTQSPTHLIKTRGQQVTLRCSPISGHKSVSWYQQVLGQGPQFIFQYYEKEERGRGNFPDRFSARQFPNYSSELNVNALLLGDSALYLCASNERDRGYEQYFGPGTRLTVT.

The genes are TRBV28 and TRBJ1-2; perhaps TRBD1 as D (6 bases). V was cut by 3 bases and J by 4 bases, with 12 bases left in between. From germline, CDR1 is MDHEN and CDR2 SYDVKM. The CDR3 spans 14 residues. The CDR3 DNA reads TGTGCCAGCAGTTTTTCACAGGGCGGCTATGGCTACACCTTC. Its translation: CASSFSQGGYGYTF.

CDR3 in DNA: TGTGCCAGCAGCCGGGGGGGAAAGGGGACAGATACGCAGTATTTT. It codes for CASSRGGKGTDTQYF. The genes are TRBV7-2 and TRBJ2-3; TRBD2 aligns across 8 bases. This CDR3 contains 15 residues. V lost 5 bases and J lost 3; bases outside the gene matches: 7. Germline V gives CDR1 SGHTA, CDR2 FQGNSA. Based on the CDR3 plus reference TRBV7-2 and TRBJ2-3, the full variable domain is GAGVSQSPSNKVTEKGKDVELRCDPISGHTALYWYRQSLGQGLEFLIYFQGNSAPDKSGLPSDRFSAERTGGSVSTLTIQRTQQEDSAVYLCASSRGGKGTDTQYFGPGTRLTVL.

The genes are TRBV11-2 and TRBJ2-3, with a tentative D call TRBD2 (6 bases). V was trimmed by 5 bases and J by 5 bases, leaving 17 bases between them. Germline lookup yields CDR1 SGHAT and CDR2 FQNNGV. The CDR3 has 15 residues. The CDR3 sequence: CASSPLGGSQDTQYF. CDR3 coding DNA: TGTGCCAGCAGCCCTCTTGGAGGGTCGCAAGATACGCAGTATTTT.

V is TRBV19 and J is TRBJ2-2, with D uncertain. V lost 1 base to trimming and J lost 2 bases, with 23 bases between them. The CDR3 sequence is 20 residues long. Germline loops: CDR1 LNHDA, CDR2 SQIVND (reference sequence). As DNA, the CDR3 is TGTGCCAGTAGTATAGGTTTGGGCAGCATACCAACACCAAACACCGGGGAGCTGTTTTTT. Translation gives CASSIGLGSIPTPNTGELFF.